The clone carrying this T cell receptor beta chain was seen ten or more times. Its antigen is unidentified. The sample is drawn from a study of molecular identifiers for immune sequencing clone quantification. Study findings and constraints: Sizes of clones that are highly expanded could be underestimated (if identical TCR molecules share a barcode).

Preparation methods for the bulk TCR libraries were those previously described, with listed TCR primers. MiXCR, applied by TCRdb to the PCR reads, yields one record per CDR3 protein. The sample lists over 600,000 distinct CDR3 sequences; less than 20% were seen once. The material sequenced was naive CD8+ T cells from blood, with Jurkat cell RNA spiked in. Subset indicated: FACS-sorted CD8+CD4-CCR7+CD45RA+ naive T cells. This clonotype was obtained from a human donor in good health. Some libraries in this study had Jurkat cell RNA spiked in.

In nucleotides, the CDR3 is TGTGCCTGGAGTGTACATATGCAGAATGAGCAGTTCTTC. This gives the protein CAWSVHMQNEQFF. The chain uses TRBV30 and TRBJ2-1, with D uncertain. There are 13 residues in the CDR3. Germline-derived CDR1 and CDR2 are GTSNPN and SVGIG (reference sequence). V was clipped by 0 bases and J by 7 bases, with 10 bases between them.